The T cell receptor (beta chain) under discussion was sequenced for a study of identical twins. Study conclusions and caveats: Insertions ran lower in abundant cord blood beta clonotypes, though not in memory repertoires. The models gave estimates that fell short of the out-of-frame TCR alpha sharing seen in monozygotic twins. Zero-insertion analyses could be partly confounded by invariant MAIT and iNKT cells.

This clonotype has a handful of counts. No antigen is known for it. Unique molecular identifiers were present on the cDNA, which also gained a universal primer site by template switching. TCRdb processed the 5' RACE reads anew with MiXCR; each CDR3 protein has one entry. The sample yields around 480,000 distinct CDR3 sequences, approximately 15% seen once. These data also formed part of another study, on yellow fever vaccine responses in identical twins.

The sequenced sample consisted of CD4+ T cells sorted from blood. The source of this sequence is a woman aged 18-29 years in good health.

The CDR3 sequence is CASSEGQVSTEAFF. The CDR3 DNA sequence: TGTGCCAGCAGTGAAGGACAAGTCAGCACTGAAGCTTTCTTT. The chain has TRBV6-1 and TRBJ1-1; D unresolved. The germline V and J ends were trimmed by 1 base and 4 bases, with 10 bases remaining between them. CDR3 length: 14 residues. Germline CDR1 is MNHNS and CDR2 is SASEGT.